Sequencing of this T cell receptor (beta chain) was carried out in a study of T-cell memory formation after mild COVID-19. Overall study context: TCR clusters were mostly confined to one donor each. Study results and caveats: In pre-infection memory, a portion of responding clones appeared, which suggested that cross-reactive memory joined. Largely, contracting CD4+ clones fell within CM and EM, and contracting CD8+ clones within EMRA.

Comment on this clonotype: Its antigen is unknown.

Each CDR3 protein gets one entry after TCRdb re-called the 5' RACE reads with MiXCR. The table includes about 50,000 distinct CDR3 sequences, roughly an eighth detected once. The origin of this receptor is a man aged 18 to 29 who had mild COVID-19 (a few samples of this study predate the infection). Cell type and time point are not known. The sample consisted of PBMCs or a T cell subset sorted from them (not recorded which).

CDR3 residues: CASSLGRYTGELFF. The CDR3 DNA follows: TGTGCCAGCAGCTTAGGCAGATACACCGGGGAGCTGTTTTTT. The V and J genes are TRBV7-2 and TRBJ2-2, with unresolved D. This CDR3 comprises 14 residues. Trimming pared 1 base from V and 3 bases from J, leaving 6 bases between. Germline V gene data show CDR1 as SGHTA and CDR2 as FQGNSA.